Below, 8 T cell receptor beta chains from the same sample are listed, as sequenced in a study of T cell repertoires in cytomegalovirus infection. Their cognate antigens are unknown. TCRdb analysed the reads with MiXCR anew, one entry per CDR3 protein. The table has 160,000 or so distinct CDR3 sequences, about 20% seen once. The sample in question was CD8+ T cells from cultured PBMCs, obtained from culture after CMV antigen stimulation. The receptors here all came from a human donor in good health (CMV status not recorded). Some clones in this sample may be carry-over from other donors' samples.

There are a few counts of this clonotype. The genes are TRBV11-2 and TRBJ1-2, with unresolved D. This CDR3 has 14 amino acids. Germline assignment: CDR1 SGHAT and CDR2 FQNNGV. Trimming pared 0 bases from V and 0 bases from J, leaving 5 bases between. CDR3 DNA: TGTGCCAGCAGCTTAGACGGAGCTAACTATGGCTACACCTTC. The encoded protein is CASSLDGANYGYTF.

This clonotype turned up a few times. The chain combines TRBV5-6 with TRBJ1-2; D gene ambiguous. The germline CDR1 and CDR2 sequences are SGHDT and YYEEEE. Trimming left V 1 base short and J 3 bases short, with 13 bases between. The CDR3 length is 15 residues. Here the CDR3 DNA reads TGTGCCAGCAGCTTGTTGGAGAGAGGACACTATGGCTACACCTTC. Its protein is CASSLLERGHYGYTF.

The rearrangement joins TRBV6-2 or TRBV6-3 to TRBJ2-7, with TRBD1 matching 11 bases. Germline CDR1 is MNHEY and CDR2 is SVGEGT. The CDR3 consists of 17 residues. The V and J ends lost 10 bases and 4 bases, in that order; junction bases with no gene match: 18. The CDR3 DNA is TGTGCCATTTCCGACCCTCGGACAGGGGGCAGAGGTTACGAGCAGTACTTC. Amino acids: CAISDPRTGGRGYEQYF.

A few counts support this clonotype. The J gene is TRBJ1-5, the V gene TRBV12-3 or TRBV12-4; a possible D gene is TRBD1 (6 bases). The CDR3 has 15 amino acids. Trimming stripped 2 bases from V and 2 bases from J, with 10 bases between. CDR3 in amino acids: CASSLQGWGNQPQHF. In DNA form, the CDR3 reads TGTGCCAGCAGTTTACAGGGGTGGGGCAATCAGCCCCAGCATTTT.

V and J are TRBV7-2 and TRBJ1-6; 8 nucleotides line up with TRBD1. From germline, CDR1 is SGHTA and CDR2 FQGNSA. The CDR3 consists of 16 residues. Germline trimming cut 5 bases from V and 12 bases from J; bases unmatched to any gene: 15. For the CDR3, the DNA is TGTGCCAGCAGCCAAAGCCAGGGGGCTGCTGGGGGACCCCTCCACTTT. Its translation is CASSQSQGAAGGPLHF.

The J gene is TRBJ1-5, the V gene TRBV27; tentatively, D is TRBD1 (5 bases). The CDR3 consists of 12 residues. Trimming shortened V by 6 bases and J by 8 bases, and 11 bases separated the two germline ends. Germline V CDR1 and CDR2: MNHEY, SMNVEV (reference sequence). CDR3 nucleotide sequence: TGTGCCAGCAGGGGGGTGTCAGAGCCCCAGCATTTT. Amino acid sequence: CASRGVSEPQHF.

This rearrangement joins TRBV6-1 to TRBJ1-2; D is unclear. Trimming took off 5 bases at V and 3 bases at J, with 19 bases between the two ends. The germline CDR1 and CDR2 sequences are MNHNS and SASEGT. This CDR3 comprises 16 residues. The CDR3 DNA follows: TGTGCCAGCAGTCGAAGTCCGGGAAAATACGACTATGGCTACACCTTC. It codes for CASSRSPGKYDYGYTF.

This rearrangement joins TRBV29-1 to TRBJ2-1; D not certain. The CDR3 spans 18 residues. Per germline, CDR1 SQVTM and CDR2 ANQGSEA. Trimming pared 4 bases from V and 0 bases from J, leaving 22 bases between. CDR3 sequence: CSVVRQFSLGGSYNEQFF. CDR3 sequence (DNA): TGCAGCGTTGTCCGCCAGTTCAGCTTGGGCGGCTCCTACAATGAGCAGTTCTTC.